The 19 T cell receptor beta chains below all came from one sample that was sequenced in a study of cytomegalovirus exposure and HLA in healthy donors. Here immunoSEQ multiplex PCR was the method, and the copy in TCRdb shows in-frame clones only, minus some. This sample carries about 240,000 clones, around 85% of them seen once, and the ten largest clones take over 0.95%. Specimen: PBMCs. These receptors came from a woman in her 30s in good health and CMV-seropositive.

A note on this clone: Within the sample, other DNA sequences also encode this same CDR3. V and J are TRBV5-4 and TRBJ2-7; D gene ambiguous. The CDR3 loop spans 13 amino acids. Germline loops: CDR1 SGHNT, CDR2 YYREEE (reference sequence). V lost 4 bases and J 1 base, leaving 9 bases between the germline ends. The CDR3 nucleotides read TGTGCCAGCAGCCTGACCGGGTCCTACGAGCAGTACTTC. It is translated as CASSLTGSYEQYF.

This sequence joins TRBV28 and TRBJ2-5; TRBD2 is a possible D gene (6 bases). There are 15 residues in the CDR3. CDR1 is MDHEN and CDR2 is SYDVKM in the germline V gene. V was cut by 7 bases and J by 1 base, with 16 bases left in between. Here the CDR3 reads CASKPWLAPQETQYF. In DNA, the CDR3 is TGTGCCAGCAAACCTTGGCTAGCGCCCCAAGAGACCCAGTACTTC.

As to this clone: The identical CDR3 is also encoded by other nucleotide sequences in the sample. This chain connects TRBV6-5 to TRBJ2-7, with 9 bases that match TRBD1. The germline V gene has CDR1 MNHEY and CDR2 SVGAGI. Trimming removed 6 bases from V and 3 bases from J; junction bases left unmatched: 3. This CDR3 is built from 13 residues. The CDR3 nucleotides read TGTGCCAGCAGCCGACAGGGGGTCTACGAGCAGTACTTC. It translates to CASSRQGVYEQYF.

This rearrangement joins TRBV28 to TRBJ1-2; D is ambiguous. V was pared by 7 bases and J by 5 bases, with 14 bases between. CDR1 is MDHEN, CDR2 SYDVKM, per germline. There are 13 residues in the CDR3. This CDR3 reads CASTPGGFYGYTF. As DNA, the CDR3 is TGTGCCAGCACCCCAGGTGGGTTTTATGGCTACACCTTC.

The rearrangement links TRBV5-4 to TRBJ2-7; TRBD2 aligns across 12 bases. The CDR3 has 15 residues. The V segment lost 4 bases and the J segment 3 bases; nucleotides outside the gene matches: 5. CDR1 and CDR2 from the germline V gene are SGHNT and YYREEE (reference sequence). The CDR3 is CASSQRTSGDYEQYF. DNA of the CDR3: TGTGCCAGCAGCCAACGGACTAGCGGGGACTACGAGCAGTACTTC.

The V call is TRBV19, the J call TRBJ2-1, with D hard to call. With 9 bases removed from V and 6 bases from J, the gap between germline ends came to 15 bases. Germline values: CDR1 LNHDA, CDR2 SQIVND (reference sequence). This CDR3 contains 13 residues. This CDR3 reads CASRPPRSNEQFF. The DNA of the CDR3 is TGTGCCAGCCGCCCCCCGAGGTCCAATGAGCAGTTCTTC.

This chain links TRBV7-9 with TRBJ2-1; TRBD2 aligns across 7 bases. Losses at the gene ends were 3 bases for V and 3 bases for J; bases not matched to a gene: 8. Germline lookup yields CDR1 SEHNR and CDR2 FQNEAQ (reference sequence). The CDR3 consists of 16 residues. The CDR3 sequence: CASSFFLREIYNEQFF. CDR3 nucleotide sequence: TGTGCCAGCAGCTTCTTCTTGCGGGAGATCTACAATGAGCAGTTCTTC. The complete variable domain, with remaining parts taken from reference TRBV7-9 and TRBJ2-1, reads DTGVSQNPRHKITKRGQNVTFRCDPISEHNRLYWYRQTLGQGPEFLTYFQNEAQLEKSRLLSDRFSAERPKGSFSTLEIQRTEQGDSAMYLCASSFFLREIYNEQFFGPGTRLTVL.

The genes are TRBV5-1 and TRBJ2-1, with 11 positions matching TRBD2. CDR3 length: 15 amino acids. V lost 6 bases, J lost 3 bases, and 5 bases stayed unmatched. Germline CDR1 and CDR2: SGHRS and YFSETQ. The CDR3 reads CASKWGTSGYNEQFF. The CDR3 DNA sequence: TGCGCCAGCAAATGGGGGACTAGCGGCTACAATGAGCAGTTCTTC.

The gene calls are TRBV19 and TRBJ1-2; TRBD1 is a possible D gene (6 bases). This CDR3 region has 16 residues. V lost 3 bases to trimming and J lost 0 bases, with 14 bases between them. Germline CDR1 reads LNHDA; CDR2 reads SQIVND (reference sequence). CDR3 DNA: TGTGCCAGTAGTATTCCTCCCGGGACAACTAACTATGGCTACACCTTC. It is translated as CASSIPPGTTNYGYTF.

The chain couples TRBV28 to TRBJ2-3, with D maybe TRBD2 (5 bases). The CDR3 covers 15 residues. With 5 bases removed from V and 4 bases from J, the gap between germline ends came to 16 bases. Per the germline V gene, CDR1 is MDHEN and CDR2 is SYDVKM. CDR3 sequence (DNA): TGTGCCAGCAGTGGAAGGTTGACTATACCAGATACGCAGTATTTT. Translation: CASSGRLTIPDTQYF.

The J gene is TRBJ1-3, the V gene TRBV5-1, with D unclear. Trimming pared 0 bases from V and 0 bases from J, leaving 13 bases between. The germline CDR1 and CDR2 sequences are SGHRS and YFSETQ. This CDR3 comprises 17 residues. In nucleotides, the CDR3 is TGCGCCAGCAGCTTGGAGCGGCAGTCACACTCTGGAAACACCATATATTTT. Translated, it gives CASSLERQSHSGNTIYF.

The rearrangement links TRBV21-1 to TRBJ2-1; no check of the table's D call, TRBD2, against the DNA was made. TRBV21-1 is noted as a pseudogene. The CDR3 length is 17 residues. The CDR3: CASSTDSGRLYYNEQFF. CDR3 sequence (DNA): TGTGCCAGCAGCACCGATAGCGGGAGATTATACTACAATGAGCAGTTCTTC.

V gene TRBV18 combines with J gene TRBJ1-3; TRBD1 is a possible D gene (6 bases). The CDR3 extends over 15 amino acids. CDR1 is KGHSH and CDR2 is LQKENI in the germline V gene. V was pared by 5 bases and J by 2 bases, with 13 bases between. Written as DNA, the CDR3 is TGTGCCAGCTCATCGACAGAGGGGGCTGGAAACACCATATATTTT. Translating gives CASSSTEGAGNTIYF.

CDR3 amino acids: CASSLAAAGVNYGYTF. The CDR3 region has the DNA TGCGCCAGCAGCTTGGCCGCGGCAGGGGTCAACTATGGCTACACCTTC. The chain recombines TRBV5-1 with TRBJ1-2; D is possibly TRBD1 (6 bases). Germline assignment: CDR1 SGHRS and CDR2 YFSETQ. This CDR3 comprises 16 residues. V was trimmed by 0 bases and J by 2 bases, leaving 14 bases between them.

The chain carries TRBV19 and TRBJ2-7, with 11 bases fitting TRBD1. Looked up from germline, CDR1 is LNHDA and CDR2 is SQIVND (reference sequence). V shed 5 bases and J 4 bases; nucleotides not matched to a gene: 7. The CDR3 is 15 residues long. CDR3 DNA sequence: TGTGCCAGTAGTGCCGCCGGGACAGGGGGTTACGAGCAGTACTTC. This codes for CASSAAGTGGYEQYF.

The chain is built from TRBV9 and TRBJ2-1, with a weak D call TRBD1 (6 bases). V lost 6 bases and J 9 bases, leaving 19 bases between the germline ends. Germline assignment: CDR1 SGDLS and CDR2 YYNGEE. The CDR3 totals 14 residues. CDR3 sequence reads: CASTSRAIRGEQFF. As DNA, the CDR3 is TGTGCCAGCACCTCTCGAGCTATCAGGGGTGAGCAGTTCTTC.

The chain has TRBV6-5 and TRBJ2-5; 7 bases are a match to TRBD2. Germline assignment: CDR1 MNHEY and CDR2 SVGAGI. J was trimmed by 5 bases and V by 2 bases; bases with no gene match: 8. The CDR3 totals 15 residues. As DNA, the CDR3 is TGTGCCAGCAGTTACGTGGGAGGGCCGGGGGAGACCCAGTACTTC. Translated, it gives CASSYVGGPGETQYF.

The chain couples TRBV6-5 to TRBJ1-3; 7 bases are a match to TRBD1. The germline CDR1 and CDR2 sequences are MNHEY and SVGAGI. The J segment lost 4 bases and the V segment lost 6 bases, leaving 6 bases of the junction unmatched. This CDR3 is 14 amino acids long. The CDR3 region is CASRRTGEGNTIYF. The CDR3 DNA reads TGTGCCAGCAGGAGAACAGGGGAAGGAAACACCATATATTTT.

J is TRBJ2-7 and V is TRBV28, with 10 bases identical to TRBD2. The length of the CDR3 is 15 residues. CDR1 is MDHEN, CDR2 SYDVKM, per germline. J gave up 2 bases and V 3 bases, and 4 bases lay outside the gene matches. The CDR3 DNA sequence: TGTGCCAGCAGTTTCCTAGCGGGAGATCCCTACGAGCAGTACTTC. Its protein is CASSFLAGDPYEQYF.